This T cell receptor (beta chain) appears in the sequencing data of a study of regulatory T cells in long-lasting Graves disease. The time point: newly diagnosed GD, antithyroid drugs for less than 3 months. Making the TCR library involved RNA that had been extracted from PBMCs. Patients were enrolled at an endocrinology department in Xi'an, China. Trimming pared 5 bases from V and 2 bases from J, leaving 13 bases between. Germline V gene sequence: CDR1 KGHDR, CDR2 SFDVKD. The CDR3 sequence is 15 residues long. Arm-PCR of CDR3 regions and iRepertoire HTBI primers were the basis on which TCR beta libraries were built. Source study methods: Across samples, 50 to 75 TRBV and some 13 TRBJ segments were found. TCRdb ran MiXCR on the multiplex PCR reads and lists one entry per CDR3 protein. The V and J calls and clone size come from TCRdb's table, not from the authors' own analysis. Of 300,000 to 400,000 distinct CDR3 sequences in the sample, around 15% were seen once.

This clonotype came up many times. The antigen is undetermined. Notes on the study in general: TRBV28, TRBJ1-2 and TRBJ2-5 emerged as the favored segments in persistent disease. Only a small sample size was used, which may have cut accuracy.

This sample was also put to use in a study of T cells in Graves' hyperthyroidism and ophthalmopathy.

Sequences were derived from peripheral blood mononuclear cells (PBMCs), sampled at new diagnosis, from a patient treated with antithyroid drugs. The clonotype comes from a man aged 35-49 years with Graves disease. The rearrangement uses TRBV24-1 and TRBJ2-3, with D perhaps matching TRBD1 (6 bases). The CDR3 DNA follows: TGTGCCACCAGTGCCAGAGACAGGTTCACAGATACGCAGTATTTT. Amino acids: CATSARDRFTDTQYF.